The 2 T cell receptor beta chains reported below all come from one sample, sequenced in a study of CD8 T cells in ankylosing spondylitis. TCRdb ran MiXCR on the 5' RACE reads and lists one entry per CDR3 protein. The sample includes more than 150,000 distinct CDR3 sequences, around a sixth seen only once; the top ten take 4.3%. Sequenced: blood, either unsorted or a sorted T cell fraction (not recorded which). The receptors were sampled from a male donor aged 10-35 years with ankylosing spondylitis or in good health (not recorded which).

This clonotype was seen at least ten times. The V and J genes are TRBV5-1 and TRBJ2-7, with D tentatively TRBD2 (5 bases). Germline V gene lookup returns CDR1 SGHRS and CDR2 YFSETQ. The CDR3 spans 17 residues. The V end lost 0 bases, the J end lost 0 bases, and 16 bases lay between the germline ends. This chain's CDR3 is CASSLGARTLNSYEQYF. CDR3 nucleotide sequence: TGCGCCAGCAGCTTGGGGGCCCGGACTTTAAACTCCTACGAGCAGTACTTC.

This clonotype was found many times. The J gene is TRBJ2-1, the V gene TRBV4-1; TRBD2 agrees at 10 bases. This CDR3 region has 18 residues. J lost 0 bases, V lost 4 bases, and 9 bases had no gene match. Germline lookup yields CDR1 MGHRA and CDR2 YSYEKL. CDR3 protein: CASSPLAGALNSYNEQFF. CDR3 sequence (DNA): TGCGCCAGCAGCCCCCTAGCGGGGGCCCTCAACTCCTACAATGAGCAGTTCTTC.